The 23 T cell receptor beta chains reported below all come from one sample, sequenced in a study of CD8 T cells in ankylosing spondylitis. Each CDR3 protein is one row after TCRdb ran MiXCR on the 5' RACE reads. The repertoire holds about 360,000 distinct CDR3 sequences, with approximately 20% as singletons. The sequenced sample consisted of blood, either unsorted or a sorted T cell fraction (not recorded which). The receptors derive from a male donor with ankylosing spondylitis or in good health (not recorded which).

This clonotype has more than one count but fewer than ten. This sequence joins TRBV29-1 and TRBJ2-7, with 7 bases aligning to TRBD1. The J segment lost 0 bases and the V segment lost 6 bases, leaving 5 bases of the junction unmatched. Germline CDR1 and CDR2: SQVTM and ANQGSEA. The CDR3 spans 13 residues. CDR3: CSVKGGSSYEQYF. The CDR3 DNA reads TGCAGCGTCAAAGGGGGCAGCTCCTACGAGCAGTACTTC.

The gene calls are TRBV12-3 or TRBV12-4 and TRBJ1-6; D perhaps matches TRBD1 (5 bases). Trimming left V 3 bases short and J 9 bases short, with 12 bases between. The CDR3 runs 14 residues. CDR3 amino acids: CASSFKGRGSPLHF. The DNA for the CDR3 is TGTGCCAGCAGTTTTAAGGGACGGGGTTCACCCCTCCACTTT.

The gene calls are TRBV7-8 and TRBJ2-1; the D gene is possibly TRBD2 (5 bases). Germline lookup yields CDR1 SGHVS and CDR2 FQNEAQ. V lost 5 bases, J lost 4 bases, and 12 bases lay in between. This CDR3 has 14 residues. CDR3 sequence: CASSVGLPYNEQFF. The CDR3 DNA reads TGTGCCAGCAGCGTCGGACTCCCGTACAATGAGCAGTTCTTC.

The sample holds a few counts of this clonotype. The chain joins TRBV7-2 to TRBJ2-1; TRBD2 agrees at 11 bases. V lost 6 bases, J lost 2 bases, and 6 bases stayed unmatched. The CDR3 spans 16 residues. Germline V lookup: CDR1 SGHTA, CDR2 FQGNSA. CDR3 residues: CASRPLAGDTYNEQFF. The DNA for the CDR3 is TGTGCCAGCAGACCACTAGCGGGGGATACCTACAATGAGCAGTTCTTC.

CDR3 coding DNA: TGTGCCAGCAGCTTAGCGGGGATGACAGATACGCAGTATTTT. Amino acid sequence: CASSLAGMTDTQYF. The chain recombines TRBV7-4 with TRBJ2-3; D is ambiguous. Germline CDR1 is SGHVT and CDR2 is SQSDAQ. CDR3 size: 14 residues. The V and J ends lost 0 bases and 3 bases respectively, with 7 bases between them.

This clonotype came up a few times. As DNA, the CDR3 is TGTGCCAGCAGCCTAGCGGGGGAAGCAGAGACCCAGTACTTC. It specifies CASSLAGEAETQYF. This chain connects TRBV3-1 to TRBJ2-5; 9 bases agree with TRBD2. In germline, CDR1 is LGHDT, CDR2 YNNKEL (reference sequence). After removal of 4 bases from V and 4 bases from J, the junction contained 4 bases not matched to a gene. The CDR3 runs to 14 residues.

The gene calls are TRBV28 and TRBJ2-3, with a possible D match to TRBD2 (6 bases). The length of the CDR3 is 16 residues. Trimming removed 6 bases from V and 1 base from J, with 17 bases in between. Germline V CDR1 and CDR2: MDHEN, SYDVKM. For the CDR3, the DNA is TGTGCCAGCAGCCCCCCGTTGCGGGGCGGCACAGATACGCAGTATTTT. Protein product: CASSPPLRGGTDTQYF.

This clonotype was counted between two and nine times. The V gene is TRBV4-1, the J gene TRBJ1-1; no clear D gene. The CDR3 covers 13 residues. The V end lost 3 bases, the J end lost 3 bases, and 8 bases lay between the germline ends. Germline-derived CDR1 and CDR2 are MGHRA and YSYEKL. The CDR3 protein is CASSQVRDTEAFF. CDR3 in DNA: TGCGCCAGCAGCCAGGTCCGGGACACTGAAGCTTTCTTT.

This clonotype appeared a few times. This rearrangement joins TRBV3-1 to TRBJ1-4; D ambiguous. From germline, CDR1 is LGHDT and CDR2 YNNKEL (reference sequence). The CDR3 has 14 amino acids. V was trimmed by 0 bases and J by 0 bases, leaving 2 bases between them. CDR3 DNA sequence: TGTGCCAGCAGCCAAGAAACAACTAATGAAAAACTGTTTTTT. Translation: CASSQETTNEKLFF.

The V gene is TRBV28, the J gene TRBJ2-5; tentatively, D is TRBD1 (5 bases). Germline loops: CDR1 MDHEN, CDR2 SYDVKM. The CDR3 contains 15 residues. Between the trimmed V and J ends, which lost 4 bases and 7 bases, there was a span of 19 bases. CDR3 residues: CASSSIPVQGGTQYF. For the CDR3, the DNA is TGTGCCAGCAGTTCAATCCCCGTCCAGGGTGGGACCCAGTACTTC.

V is TRBV12-3 or TRBV12-4 and J is TRBJ2-5, with D perhaps being TRBD1 or TRBD2 (5 bases each). There are 15 residues in the CDR3. Between the trimmed V and J ends, which lost 5 bases and 5 bases, there was a span of 18 bases. The CDR3 sequence is CASSQTGGPRETQYF. The CDR3 nucleotides are TGTGCCAGCAGTCAGACTGGGGGACCACGGGAGACCCAGTACTTC.

V is TRBV21-1 and J is TRBJ1-2; the D call TRBD1 from the table was never checked on the DNA. TRBV21-1 is designated a pseudogene. This CDR3 contains 16 residues. This CDR3 reads CASSKWDRVTNYGYTF. CDR3 DNA sequence: TGTGCCAGCAGCAAATGGGACAGGGTCACTAACTATGGCTACACCTTC.

The V and J genes are TRBV7-2 and TRBJ2-3, with 8 bases matching TRBD1. The V gene end was trimmed by 4 bases and the J gene end by 5 bases; junction bases not matched to a gene: 8. Looked up from germline, CDR1 is SGHTA and CDR2 is FQGNSA. This CDR3 is built from 15 residues. The CDR3 DNA reads as TGTGCCAGCAGCTCAACAGGGGGTTTAGGAGATACGCAGTATTTT. Protein: CASSSTGGLGDTQYF.

The chain carries TRBV18 and TRBJ2-3; no clear D. V was clipped by 0 bases and J by 0 bases, with 10 bases between them. CDR1 is KGHSH and CDR2 is LQKENI in the germline V gene. The CDR3 is 16 residues long. In nucleotides, the CDR3 is TGTGCCAGCTCACCACCCGAGACAAGGAGCACAGATACGCAGTATTTT. It translates to CASSPPETRSTDTQYF.

This clonotype appeared a few times. This sequence joins TRBV5-1 and TRBJ2-1; D possibly corresponds to TRBD2 (6 bases). Germline CDR1 and CDR2: SGHRS and YFSETQ. Trimming took 7 bases from V and 0 from J, leaving 14 bases between them. The CDR3 consists of 15 residues. CDR3 nucleotides: TGCGCCAGCGGGGGTGACGGGAGCTCCTACAATGAGCAGTTCTTC. Its protein is CASGGDGSSYNEQFF.

This clonotype appeared a few times. The V gene is TRBV12-3 or TRBV12-4, the J gene TRBJ2-6; D call uncertain. There are 14 residues in the CDR3. The ends were cut back, 6 bases at V and 4 bases at J, with 10 bases in the middle. Here the CDR3 DNA reads TGTGCCAGCAGGGGCAGGCTCGGGGCCAACGTCCTGACTTTC. Its translation: CASRGRLGANVLTF.

This clonotype was observed a few times. The V call is TRBV20-1, the J call TRBJ2-3; D not resolved. Germline assignment: CDR1 DFQATT and CDR2 SNEGSKA (reference sequence). Trimming stripped 0 bases from V and 4 bases from J, with 11 bases between. This CDR3 has 14 amino acids. CDR3 nucleotide sequence: TGCAGTGCTAGAGATTGGGTTGGCGCAGATACGCAGTATTTT. Its translation is CSARDWVGADTQYF.

This clonotype appeared a few times. The chain recombines TRBV20-1 with TRBJ2-1; no definite D call. Between the trimmed V and J ends, which lost 0 bases and 5 bases, there was a span of 14 bases. CDR1 DFQATT and CDR2 SNEGSKA come from the germline V gene (reference sequence). This CDR3 region has 15 residues. The CDR3 spells CSAREVRRNDNEQFF. In DNA, the CDR3 is TGCAGTGCTAGAGAAGTCCGAAGAAACGACAATGAGCAGTTCTTC.

The table lists this clonotype with a few counts. This chain connects TRBV2 to TRBJ2-3; D possibly corresponds to TRBD1 (7 bases). Germline lookup yields CDR1 SNHLY and CDR2 FYNNEI. Trimming pared 3 bases from V and 2 bases from J, leaving 12 bases between. CDR3 length: 15 residues. CDR3: CASSERRGLTDTQYF. The CDR3 DNA reads as TGTGCCAGCAGTGAGCGGAGGGGGCTCACAGATACGCAGTATTTT.

This clonotype was detected a few times. The chain is built from TRBV9 and TRBJ2-1; D unclear. Trimming removed 0 bases at V and 8 bases at J, with 9 bases between. Germline lookup yields CDR1 SGDLS and CDR2 YYNGEE. The CDR3 loop spans 13 amino acids. The CDR3 loop reads CASSVGGFHEQFF. Written as DNA, the CDR3 is TGTGCCAGCAGCGTAGGAGGTTTCCATGAGCAGTTCTTC.

This clonotype was counted between two and nine times. The gene calls are TRBV12-3 or TRBV12-4 and TRBJ2-7; D may be TRBD1 (6 bases). This CDR3 spans 13 amino acids. Trimming cost V 1 base and J 3 bases, with 7 bases left between them. As DNA, the CDR3 is TGTGCCAGCAGTTTAGGACAGGTCTACGAGCAGTACTTC. This sequence encodes CASSLGQVYEQYF.

This clonotype was detected only a few times. The CDR3 nucleotides are TGTGCCAGCAGCTCGCTCAGCGGGGATTGGAATGAGCAGTTCTTC. It codes for CASSSLSGDWNEQFF. The chain carries TRBV7-9 and TRBJ2-1, with 7 bases fitting TRBD2. V shed 4 bases and J 7 bases; nucleotides not matched to a gene: 10. Germline CDR1 SEHNR, CDR2 FQNEAQ (reference sequence). The CDR3 has 15 amino acids.

The chain employs TRBV11-2 and TRBJ2-5; either TRBD1 or TRBD2 may supply D (5 bases each). The V end was cut by 3 bases, the J end by 7 bases, with 12 bases between. Germline CDR1 SGHAT, CDR2 FQNNGV. The CDR3 runs to 13 residues. CDR3 in DNA: TGTGCCAGCAGCTTGGGGGTCGAGCCGACCCAGTACTTC. Translation: CASSLGVEPTQYF.